Described below is a single TCR beta chain sequence and its context. Original analysis: Reference gene primer amplification in the assay estimated nucleated cell counts. Clones were read by immunoSEQ multiplex PCR, and TCRdb kept only the in-frame ones, dropping some. Clone size and the V and J calls come from that table; the DNA yielded D and trimming. The data contain about 480,000 clones, approximately 88% of them singletons. Adults between roughly 18 and 90 years of age took part from under 25 US areas. Clinical history as reported by participants underpinned cohort assignment. Resolution of symptoms, clearance, or two negative PCRs was present in recovered Cohort 3 donors. The data are from a study of blood T cell repertoires in COVID-19. With V trimmed by 5 bases and J by 4 bases, 6 bases remained unmatched. Germline values: CDR1 SGHTA, CDR2 FQGNSA. The CDR3 covers 15 residues.

V and J are TRBV7-2 and TRBJ2-5; 11 nucleotides agree with TRBD1. What was sequenced was PBMCs or T cells enriched from blood (not recorded which). This sequence was found in a middle-aged woman who had recovered from COVID-19. The CDR3 sequence: CASSLRTGGSETQYF. CDR3 DNA sequence: TGTGCCAGCAGCCTAAGGACAGGGGGCTCAGAGACCCAGTACTTC. The full variable domain, completed using reference TRBV7-2 and TRBJ2-5, is GAGVSQSPSNKVTEKGKDVELRCDPISGHTALYWYRQSLGQGLEFLIYFQGNSAPDKSGLPSDRFSAERTGGSVSTLTIQRTQQEDSAVYLCASSLRTGGSETQYFGPGTRLLVL.